This is a list of T cell receptor beta chains from one sample in a study of blood T cells in healthy people across ages. In TCRdb, the 5' RACE reads were re-called with MiXCR into one record per CDR3 protein. Of hundreds of thousands of distinct CDR3 sequences listed, more than 50% are singletons. The sample comprised blood. These receptors came from a man aged 40-49 years in good health. CDR3s include the opening cysteine and the closing phenylalanine or tryptophan. A D gene is named only where the DNA matches it firmly.

D,V,J,CDR3
TRBD1,TRBV24-1,TRBJ2-3,CATSSRASGGQGALNTQYF
NA,TRBV20-1,TRBJ1-6,CSAPKQEGSPLHF
TRBD1,TRBV28,TRBJ2-1,CTTTGGWGEQFF
TRBD1,TRBV5-1,TRBJ1-2,CASTTRTGSNYGYTF
TRBD2,TRBV27,TRBJ2-1,CASRIAGALNEQFF
NA,TRBV6-1,TRBJ2-3,CASLDSFTDTQYF
NA,TRBV3-1,TRBJ1-5,CASSELGQPQHF
TRBD2,TRBV10-2,TRBJ2-3,CASRRLAGASTDTQYF
NA,TRBV4-2,TRBJ2-3,CASSQDLGASTDTQYF
TRBD1,TRBV5-6,TRBJ1-5,CASSHTGGGNQPQHF
TRBD2,TRBV27,TRBJ2-4,CASSPGPLAEQYF